This T cell receptor beta chain comes out of a study of cytomegalovirus exposure and HLA in healthy donors. The PCR had 60 Vbeta and 13 Jbeta primers. Clones were sequenced by immunoSEQ multiplex PCR, and TCRdb holds only the in-frame ones, with some missing. The sample consists of roughly 150,000 clones, around 72% of them appearing once. In the case of this clone: An end of the junction differs from the germline gene, which may be a read error.

The TCR was taken from a man in his late teens or twenties in good health and CMV-seronegative. Specimen: PBMCs.

The CDR3 sequence is CSSSLDSLNTEAFF. CDR3 sequence (DNA): TGTTCCAGCAGCTTAGACAGCTTGAACACTGAAGCTTTCTTT. This chain connects TRBV7-9 to TRBJ1-1, with a tentative D call TRBD1 (5 bases). The CDR3 extends over 14 amino acids. Germline CDR1 reads SEHNR; CDR2 reads FQNEAQ (reference sequence).